This TCR beta chain emerged from a study of blood T cell repertoires in COVID-19 (TCRdb year 2020). For context, the study as a whole: Samples covering the acute and convalescent phases of COVID-19 were provided by collaborators in the United States, Italy and Spain. The prospective study material was composed of cDNA or gDNA derived from T cells, B-cell-depleted T cells, or PBMCs. HLA class I and class II types, where available, came from metadata supplied by the sample provider rather than from assay-based typing. Subjects who had been exposed to COVID-19, were actively infected with it, or had recovered from it provided the deeply sampled blood TCRbeta repertoires that made up the dataset. Sample metadata almost always included a de-identified subject ID, COVID-19 status, age in years and sex. The samples were drawn from two sources: the first 160 participants of the ongoing ImmuneRACE study, and over 1,000 subjects contributed by 6 global collaborators. The repertoires were released in a freely available public database intended as a resource for research on the immune response to SARS-CoV-2. Broad study findings and their caveats: How much clinical and demographic metadata was included differed by source and by participant, and the metadata was provided uncurated.

Each collaborating institution followed its own protocols to collect whole blood in K2EDTA tubes. For TCRbeta analysis, collaborator samples were shipped as frozen whole blood, as isolated PBMCs, or as DNA extracted from either sample type. This clone was seen once. This clone's antigen is unknown. No much larger clone is present one base from it, and per-base qualities are unavailable. TCRbeta CDR3 regions were amplified from genomic DNA using the immunoSEQ Assay, a bias-controlled multiplex PCR. The original pipeline was this. Nucleated cell counts per sample were estimated from amplification of reference gene primers within the assay. To quantify the absolute abundance of each unique TCRbeta CDR3 rearrangement, sequence reads were collapsed and filtered. For each sample, productive Simpson clonality was calculated by taking the square root of Simpson's diversity index across productive rearrangements. Held by TCRdb, this immuneACCESS table contains in-frame sequences only and omits some clones. Under half of the omission traces to an unresolved V gene where checked; the cause of the rest is unknown. The V and J calls and clone size come from that table; D and trimming were worked out from the DNA. Across this sample there are approximately 110,000 clones, with 70% to 85% seen only once. The ten largest clonotypes hold approximately 0.86% of the sample.

V was cut back by 6 bases and J by 8 bases, leaving a gap of 10 bases between them. Spanning cysteine to phenylalanine, the CDR3 consists of 12 amino acids. CDR3 DNA only is kept here, 36 bases in frame from base 1. The rearranged chain carries TRBV12-3 or TRBV12-4 and TRBJ1-4, with the D gene not clear enough to name. This receptor was taken from a human donor with acute or convalescent COVID-19. The donor label of this sample is uncertain. The sequenced sample was peripheral blood. CDR3 region: CASSRSREKLFF. At the DNA level, the sequence is TGTGCCAGCAGCCGTAGTCGGGAAAAACTGTTTTTT.